The 24 T cell receptor beta chains given below trace back to one sample, sequenced in a study of beta chain features in type 1 diabetes. Every isolated RNA sample was fully reverse transcribed, so sequencing captured expressed TCRB transcripts. This table comes from immunoSEQ multiplex PCR, and its TCRdb copy is limited to in-frame clones, with some not included. The sample has approximately 250,000 clones; 9.6% are singletons. The sequencing input was naive CD4+ T cells from blood. The receptors come from a woman aged 18 to 35 in good health.

The chain couples TRBV6-1 to TRBJ2-3, with D possibly being TRBD2 (6 bases). The germline V gene encodes CDR1 MNHNS and CDR2 SASEGT. The V gene lost 4 bases and the J gene lost 6 bases, with 14 bases spanning the gap. The CDR3 extends over 14 amino acids. CDR3: CASSGWEVADTQYF. The CDR3 DNA reads as TGTGCCAGCAGTGGGTGGGAGGTTGCGGATACGCAGTATTTT.

The chain carries TRBV25-1 and TRBJ1-5; unclear D gene. The CDR3 is 16 amino acids. In germline, CDR1 is MGHDK, CDR2 SYGVNS. Deletions cut 5 bases from V and 2 bases from J, with 16 bases between. The CDR3 DNA follows: TGTGCCAGCAGTTCCCTGGACTCCGCGGGCAATCAGCCCCAGCATTTT. Protein sequence: CASSSLDSAGNQPQHF.

This clone was picked up a small number of times. CDR3 in DNA: TGTGCCAGCAGTTACTCGGGGGAGGCTGGCTACACCTTC. Its protein is CASSYSGEAGYTF. The chain joins TRBV6-6 to TRBJ1-2, with D possibly being TRBD1 (5 bases). The V gene's germline CDR1 is MNHNY and CDR2 SVGAGI (reference sequence). The germline V and J ends were trimmed by 0 bases and 7 bases, with 9 bases remaining between them. CDR3 size: 13 residues.

The chain uses TRBV6-1 and TRBJ1-1; 8 nucleotides match TRBD1. J gave up 6 bases and V 7 bases, and 7 bases lay outside the gene matches. CDR1 is MNHNS and CDR2 is SASEGT in the germline V gene. The CDR3 contains 13 residues. CDR3 in DNA: TGTGCCAGCATCCCGGACAGGGTGGCTGAAGCTTTCTTT. Amino acids: CASIPDRVAEAFF.

This rearrangement joins TRBV4-2 to TRBJ2-2; no clear D gene. The CDR3 runs to 13 residues. The germline V gene has CDR1 LGHNA and CDR2 YNFKEQ. Trimming stripped 0 bases from V and 8 bases from J, with 7 bases between. CDR3 DNA: TGTGCCAGCAGCCAAGATTTCGGTGGGGAGCTGTTTTTT. It yields the protein CASSQDFGGELFF.

This clone was seen a few times. The chain carries TRBV7-9 and TRBJ1-4; D ambiguous. The length of the CDR3 is 14 residues. Trimming cost V 2 bases and J 0 bases, with 4 bases left between them. In germline, CDR1 is SEHNR, CDR2 FQNEAQ (reference sequence). The DNA of the CDR3 is TGTGCCAGCAGCTTATTCGCAACTAATGAAAAACTGTTTTTT. As protein: CASSLFATNEKLFF.

This clone was recorded a few times. The chain is built from TRBV9 and TRBJ2-7; 10 bases fit TRBD2. V was pared by 4 bases and J by 0 bases, with 10 bases of the junction left unmatched. The germline V gene encodes CDR1 SGDLS and CDR2 YYNGEE. The CDR3 spans 17 residues. The CDR3 spells CASSRGSGGPSSYEQYF. DNA for the CDR3: TGTGCCAGCAGCCGGGGTAGCGGGGGGCCAAGCTCCTACGAGCAGTACTTC.

The chain couples TRBV5-4 to TRBJ1-1; 8 bases map to TRBD1. The V segment lost 2 bases and the J segment 10 bases; nucleotides outside the gene matches: 4. Germline values: CDR1 SGHNT, CDR2 YYREEE (reference sequence). The CDR3 contains 12 residues. As DNA, the CDR3 is TGTGCCAGCAGCTTTACAGGGGGGGGAGCTTTCTTT. Translation: CASSFTGGGAFF.

The rearrangement uses TRBV7-3 and TRBJ2-3; 7 nucleotides align to TRBD1. Germline V gene sequence: CDR1 SGHTA, CDR2 FQGTGA. J gave up 2 bases and V 1 base, and 6 bases lay outside the gene matches. CDR3 size: 16 residues. CDR3 DNA: TGTGCCAGCAGCTTAAACCGACAGGGCAACACAGATACGCAGTATTTT. This encodes CASSLNRQGNTDTQYF.

The chain is built from TRBV7-9 and TRBJ1-1; the D is unclear. Per the germline V gene, CDR1 is SEHNR and CDR2 is FQNEAQ (reference sequence). CDR3 size: 14 residues. The V gene lost 3 bases and the J gene lost 1 base, with 9 bases spanning the gap. For the CDR3, the DNA is TGTGCCAGCAGCTTTTTCGGTGCGAACACTGAAGCTTTCTTT. Translation gives CASSFFGANTEAFF.

This chain uses TRBV6-1 with TRBJ2-6; 7 positions match TRBD1. The germline CDR1 and CDR2 sequences are MNHNS and SASEGT. The CDR3 sequence is 14 residues long. V shed 7 bases, J shed 3 bases, and the junction held 3 bases outside the gene matches. DNA of the CDR3: TGTGCCAGCAAGACAGGGTTTGGGGCCAACGTCCTGACTTTC. Translation: CASKTGFGANVLTF.

The chain carries TRBV14 and TRBJ2-5; no firm D call. The CDR3 length is 14 residues. V lost 4 bases and J lost 4, with 13 bases in between. Germline V gene sequence: CDR1 SGHDN, CDR2 FVKESK. The CDR3 spells CASSPLGVGETQYF. CDR3 sequence (DNA): TGTGCCAGCAGCCCGCTAGGTGTTGGAGAGACCCAGTACTTC.

V and J are TRBV7-2 and TRBJ1-1, with TRBD1 matching over 7 bases. CDR3 length: 15 residues. Per the germline V gene, CDR1 is SGHTA and CDR2 is FQGNSA. V was pared by 0 bases and J by 4 bases, with 5 bases of the junction left unmatched. DNA of the CDR3: TGTGCCAGCAGCTTAGCCCCGACAGGGCTCACTGAAGCTTTCTTT. Amino acid sequence: CASSLAPTGLTEAFF. Together with reference TRBV7-2 and TRBJ1-1, the CDR3 gives the full variable domain: GAGVSQSPSNKVTEKGKDVELRCDPISGHTALYWYRQSLGQGLEFLIYFQGNSAPDKSGLPSDRFSAERTGGSVSTLTIQRTQQEDSAVYLCASSLAPTGLTEAFFGQGTRLTVV.

There are a few counts of this clone. The chain carries TRBV5-1 and TRBJ2-2; 8 bases are shared with TRBD1. The CDR3 runs 16 residues. Trimming removed 4 bases from V and 1 base from J; junction bases left unmatched: 6. In germline, CDR1 is SGHRS, CDR2 YFSETQ. The CDR3 nucleotides are TGCGCCAGCAGCCTGATTGGGACAGGGAACACCGGGGAGCTGTTTTTT. Its translation is CASSLIGTGNTGELFF.

This clone has more than one count but fewer than ten. The genes are TRBV6-5 and TRBJ2-7, with D hard to call. The CDR3 extends over 12 amino acids. The germline V and J ends were trimmed by 4 bases and 2 bases, with 6 bases remaining between them. The germline V gene encodes CDR1 MNHEY and CDR2 SVGAGI. CDR3 coding DNA: TGTGCCAGCAGTTCGTATCCCTACGAGCAGTACTTC. Its translation: CASSSYPYEQYF.

The gene calls are TRBV5-1 and TRBJ2-1; 8 bases align to TRBD2. The CDR3 spans 17 residues. Trimming took 2 bases from V and 7 from J; bases not matched to a gene: 14. Germline-derived CDR1 and CDR2 are SGHRS and YFSETQ. Here the CDR3 DNA reads TGCGCCAGCAGCTTCCCCAAAGCGGGAGAGGTTAAAAATGAGCAGTTCTTC. It translates to CASSFPKAGEVKNEQFF.

This clone was seen a handful of times. V usage is TRBV12-5 and J usage is TRBJ1-5; 10 nucleotides line up with TRBD1. Losses at the gene ends were 0 bases for V and 0 bases for J; bases not matched to a gene: 8. Germline assignment: CDR1 LGHNT and CDR2 FRNRAP. There are 19 residues in the CDR3. DNA of the CDR3: TGTGCTAGTGGTTTGGTGCAGGGGACAGGGGCCCTTAGCAATCAGCCCCAGCATTTT. Its translation is CASGLVQGTGALSNQPQHF.

This clone was observed a handful of times. This chain connects TRBV30 to TRBJ2-1; tentative D call: TRBD1 (5 bases). CDR1 is GTSNPN, CDR2 SVGIG, per germline (reference sequence). V lost 0 bases, J lost 9 bases, and 12 bases lay in between. The CDR3 runs 13 residues. The CDR3 is CAWSVQVGAEQFF. The CDR3 DNA is TGTGCCTGGAGTGTACAGGTCGGCGCTGAGCAGTTCTTC.

This clone was detected a few times. This chain uses TRBV19 with TRBJ1-2, with 7 bases that match TRBD1. Germline V CDR1 and CDR2: LNHDA, SQIVND (reference sequence). Trimming at V came to 6 bases and at J to 8 bases, leaving 18 bases not matched to a gene. This CDR3 is built from 16 residues. This chain's CDR3 is CASRPGPRQGVYGYTF. The CDR3 region has the DNA TGTGCCAGTAGACCCGGCCCGCGACAGGGAGTGTACGGCTACACCTTC. The full variable domain, rest sourced from reference TRBV19 and TRBJ1-2, is DGGITQSPKYLFRKEGQNVTLSCEQNLNHDAMYWYRQDPGQGLRLIYYSQIVNDFQKGDIAEGYSVSREKKESFPLTVTSAQKNPTAFYLCASRPGPRQGVYGYTFGSGTRLTVV.

The rearrangement joins TRBV19 to TRBJ1-1; D remains ambiguous. This CDR3 has 14 amino acids. Germline V gives CDR1 LNHDA, CDR2 SQIVND (reference sequence). Deletions cut 7 bases from V and 0 bases from J, with 12 bases between. CDR3 sequence (DNA): TGTGCCAGTACGGTCCCGAACCTGAACACTGAAGCTTTCTTT. It is translated as CASTVPNLNTEAFF.

V is TRBV6-5 and J is TRBJ1-3; a weak D match, TRBD1 (6 bases). Looked up from germline, CDR1 is MNHEY and CDR2 is SVGAGI. Trimming cost V 5 bases and J 2 bases, with 10 bases left between them. This CDR3 is built from 14 residues. The CDR3 bases are TGTGCCAGCAGTCCTTGGGGGCCTGGAAACACCATATATTTT. As protein: CASSPWGPGNTIYF.

This chain uses TRBV6-1 with TRBJ2-3; D ambiguous. The CDR3 loop spans 14 amino acids. V shed 4 bases and J shed 1 base, with 9 bases lying between them. Germline loops: CDR1 MNHNS, CDR2 SASEGT. CDR3 residues: CASSVNSRTDTQYF. CDR3 DNA sequence: TGTGCCAGCAGTGTTAACTCACGCACAGATACGCAGTATTTT.

The chain uses TRBV28 and TRBJ2-2; 9 positions agree with TRBD1. Germline lookup yields CDR1 MDHEN and CDR2 SYDVKM. Trimming took 7 bases from V and 4 from J; bases not matched to a gene: 7. The CDR3 has 15 residues. The CDR3 region has the DNA TGTGCCAGCAAAACAGGGGGCGCTTCCACCGGGGAGCTGTTTTTT. This sequence encodes CASKTGGASTGELFF. The full variable domain, in which reference TRBV28 and TRBJ2-2 provide the parts outside the CDR3, is DVKVTQSSRYLVKRTGEKVFLECVQDMDHENMFWYRQDPGLGLRLIYFSYDVKMKEKGDIPEGYSVSREKKERFSLILESASTNQTSMYLCASKTGGASTGELFFGEGSRLTVL.

This clone has more than one count but fewer than ten. This chain's CDR3 is CASSGTTIYNEQFF. The CDR3 bases are TGTGCCAGTAGTGGGACTACAATCTACAATGAGCAGTTCTTC. The V and J genes are TRBV19 and TRBJ2-1, with 7 bases that match TRBD2. The CDR3 is 14 residues long. Germline trimming cut 5 bases from V and 3 bases from J; bases unmatched to any gene: 4. Germline values: CDR1 LNHDA, CDR2 SQIVND (reference sequence).